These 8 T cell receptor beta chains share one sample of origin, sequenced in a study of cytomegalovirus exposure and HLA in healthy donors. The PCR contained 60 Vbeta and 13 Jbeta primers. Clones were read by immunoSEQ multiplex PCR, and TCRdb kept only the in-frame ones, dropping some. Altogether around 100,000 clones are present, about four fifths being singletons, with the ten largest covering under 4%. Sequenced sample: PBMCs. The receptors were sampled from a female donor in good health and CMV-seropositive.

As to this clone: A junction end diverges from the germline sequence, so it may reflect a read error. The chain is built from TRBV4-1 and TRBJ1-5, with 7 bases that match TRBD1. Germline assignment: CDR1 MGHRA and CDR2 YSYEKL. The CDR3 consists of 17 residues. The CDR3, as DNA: TGCGCCAGCTGCCAAGACCCGACAGGGTCCGGCAATCAGCCCCAGCATTTT. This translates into CASCQDPTGSGNQPQHF.

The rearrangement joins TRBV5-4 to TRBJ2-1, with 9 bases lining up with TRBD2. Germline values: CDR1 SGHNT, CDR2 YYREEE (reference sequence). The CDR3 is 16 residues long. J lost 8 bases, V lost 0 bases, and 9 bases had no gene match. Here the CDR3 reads CASSLVGWREGHEQFF. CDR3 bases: TGTGCCAGCAGCTTGGTGGGGTGGCGGGAGGGTCATGAGCAGTTCTTC.

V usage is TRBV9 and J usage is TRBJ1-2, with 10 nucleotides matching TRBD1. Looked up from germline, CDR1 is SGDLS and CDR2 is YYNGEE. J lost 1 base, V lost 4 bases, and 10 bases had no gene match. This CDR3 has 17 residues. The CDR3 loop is CASSPSGQGEFNYGYTF. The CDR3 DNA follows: TGTGCCAGCAGCCCATCAGGACAGGGGGAATTTAACTATGGCTACACCTTC.

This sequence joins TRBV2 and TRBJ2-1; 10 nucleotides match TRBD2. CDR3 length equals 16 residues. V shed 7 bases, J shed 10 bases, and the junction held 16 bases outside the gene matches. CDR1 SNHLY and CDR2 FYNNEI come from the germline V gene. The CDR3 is CASTQEIPSGSGEQFF. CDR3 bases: TGTGCCAGCACCCAGGAAATCCCTAGCGGGAGTGGGGAGCAGTTCTTC.

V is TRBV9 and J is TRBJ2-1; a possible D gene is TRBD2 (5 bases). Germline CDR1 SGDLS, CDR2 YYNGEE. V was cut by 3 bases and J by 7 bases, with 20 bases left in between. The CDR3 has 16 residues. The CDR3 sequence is CASSGGPAARTNEQFF. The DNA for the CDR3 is TGTGCCAGCAGCGGAGGGCCGGCAGCGAGGACTAATGAGCAGTTCTTC.

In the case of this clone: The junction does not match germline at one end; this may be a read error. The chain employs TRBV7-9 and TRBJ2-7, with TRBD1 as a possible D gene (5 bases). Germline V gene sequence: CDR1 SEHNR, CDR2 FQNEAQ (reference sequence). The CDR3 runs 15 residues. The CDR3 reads CSSSPYRSTTHEQYF. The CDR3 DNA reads TGTTCCAGCAGCCCCTACAGGTCAACTACCCACGAGCAGTACTTC.

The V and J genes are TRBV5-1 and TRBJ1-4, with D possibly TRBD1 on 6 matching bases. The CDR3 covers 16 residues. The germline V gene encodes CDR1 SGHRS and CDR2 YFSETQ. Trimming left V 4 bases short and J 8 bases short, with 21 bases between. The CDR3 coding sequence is TGCGCCAGCAGCAGAGACACGGGGGGGGCAGGGGAAAAACTGTTTTTT. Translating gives CASSRDTGGAGEKLFF.

CDR3 protein: CASSLYLGNQPQHF. The CDR3 DNA reads as TGTGCCAGCAGCTTATACCTAGGCAATCAGCCCCAGCATTTT. The chain is built from TRBV7-6 and TRBJ1-5; D unresolved. Trimming pared 2 bases from V and 2 bases from J, leaving 7 bases between. The CDR3 sequence is 14 residues long. The germline gives CDR1 SGHVS, CDR2 FNYEAQ. The full variable domain, rest sourced from reference TRBV7-6 and TRBJ1-5, is GAGVSQSPRYKVTKRGQDVALRCDPISGHVSLYWYRQALGQGPEFLTYFNYEAQQDKSGLPNDRFSAERPEGSISTLTIQRTEQRDSAMYRCASSLYLGNQPQHFGDGTRLSIL.